This T cell receptor (beta chain) is from a study of vaccination and CD4 T cells after COVID-19. The Oncomine TCR Beta short-read assay was what sequenced the DNA obtained from cultured CD4+ T cells. MiXCR, applied by TCRdb to the PCR reads, yields one record per CDR3 protein. The top ten clones hold 33% of a sample with some 7,000 distinct CDR3 sequences, less than 30% of them seen once. The treatment here: approximately 9-day PBMC culture with coronavirus spike peptide pools or control peptides (ViraFEST assay). Harvesting of the unexposed donor's CD4+ T cells predated the COVID-19 pandemic (2011-2018). Turning to this clonotype: Antigen specificity is unknown.

The CDR3 covers 11 residues. V shed 3 bases and J shed 4 bases, with 6 bases lying between them. Per germline, CDR1 DFQATT and CDR2 SNEGSKA (reference sequence). Material for sequencing was CD4+ T cells from blood, cultured in vitro. The TCR originated in a human donor in good health. This chain connects TRBV20-1 to TRBJ1-2; D perhaps matches TRBD1 (5 bases). DNA for the CDR3: TGCAGTGCTAGGGGGACCTATGGCTACACCTTC. This encodes CSARGTYGYTF.